The text below deals with one TCR beta chain. Its antigen is undetermined. This record comes from a study of follicular helper T cells after annual influenza vaccination. Study summary: For some subjects, blood spans the 2013-2014, 2014-2015 and 2015-2016 annual vaccinations.

TCRdb's table, derived via immunoSEQ multiplex PCR, lists solely in-frame clones and lacks some. This table holds roughly 14,000 clones, just under 85% found once. The time point is: 2014-2015 season, pre-vaccination. Subjects lived in the community and lacked influenza vaccine within the prior 6 months. Study results and limitations: Day 7 ICOS+CD38+ clones were most often found later in ICOS-CD38- cTfh cells. Just roughly 9-23% of cells analyzed had recovered productive TCRB sequences.

This sample comprised CXCR5- memory CD4+ T cells sorted from blood, obtained on the day of influenza vaccination. This TCR was sampled from an adult who received the influenza vaccine.

CDR3 sequence (DNA): TGTGCCAGCAGCCCTAGTTATGCAGATACGCAGTATTTT. Its protein product is CASSPSYADTQYF. This chain joins TRBV7-2 and TRBJ2-3, with D unclear. Germline V CDR1 and CDR2: SGHTA, FQGNSA. With 5 bases removed from V and 4 bases from J, the gap between germline ends came to 10 bases. The CDR3 consists of 13 residues.